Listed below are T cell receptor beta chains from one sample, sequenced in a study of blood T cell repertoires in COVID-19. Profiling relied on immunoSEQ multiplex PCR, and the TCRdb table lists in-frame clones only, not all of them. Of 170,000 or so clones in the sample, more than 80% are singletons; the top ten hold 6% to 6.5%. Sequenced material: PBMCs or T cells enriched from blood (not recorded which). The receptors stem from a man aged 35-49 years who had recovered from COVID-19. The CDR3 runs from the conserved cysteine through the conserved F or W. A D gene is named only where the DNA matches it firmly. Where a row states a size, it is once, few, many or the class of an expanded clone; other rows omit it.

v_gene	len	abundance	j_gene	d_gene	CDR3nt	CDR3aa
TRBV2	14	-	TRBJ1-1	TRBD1	TGTGCCAGCAGGGATGACAGGGTGGGCACTGAAGCTTTCTTT	CASRDDRVGTEAFF
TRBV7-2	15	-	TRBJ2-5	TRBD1	TGTGCCAGCAGCTTAGGGACAGGGCGGGAAGAGACCCAGTACTTC	CASSLGTGREETQYF
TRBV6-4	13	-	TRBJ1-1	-	TGTGCCAGCAGTTTGGACAGGAACACTGAAGCTTTCTTT	CASSLDRNTEAFF
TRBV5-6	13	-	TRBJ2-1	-	TGTGCCAGCAGCTTAGGAGCTGGCAATGAGCAGTTCTTC	CASSLGAGNEQFF
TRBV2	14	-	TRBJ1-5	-	TGTGCCAGCAGGATACTCGGGAGCAATCAGCCCCAGCATTTT	CASRILGSNQPQHF
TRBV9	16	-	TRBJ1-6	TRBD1	TGTGCCAGCAGCCGGGGGGACAGGGTATTGAATTCACCCCTCCACTTT	CASSRGDRVLNSPLHF
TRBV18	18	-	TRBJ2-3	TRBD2	TGTGCCAGCTCACGAACATCCCGGACTAGCGAGAGCACAGATACGCAGTATTTT	CASSRTSRTSESTDTQYF
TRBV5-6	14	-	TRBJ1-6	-	TGTGCCAGCAGCTTGGAAAGGGGTGATTCACCCCTCCACTTT	CASSLERGDSPLHF
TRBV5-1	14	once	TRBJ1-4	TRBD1	TGCGCCAGCAGCCCTAGACAGGGTGGTGAAAAACTGTTTTTT	CASSPRQGGEKLFF
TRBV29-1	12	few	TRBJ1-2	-	TGCAGCGTAGCCGTGGGAGGGAATGGCTACACCTTC	CSVAVGGNGYTF
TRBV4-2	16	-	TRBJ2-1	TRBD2	TGTGCCAGCAGCCACCCACTAGCGGGAGGGGGCCATGAGCAGTTCTTC	CASSHPLAGGGHEQFF
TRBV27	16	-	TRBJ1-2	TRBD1	TGTGCCAGCAGTTTATTTCTCGGACAGGGGGCCTATGGCTACACCTTC	CASSLFLGQGAYGYTF
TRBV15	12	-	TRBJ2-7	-	TGTGCCACCAGCAGCCAGGGTTACGAGCAGTACTTC	CATSSQGYEQYF
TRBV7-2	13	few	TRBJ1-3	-	TGTGCCAGCAGCTCCAGTTGGGGAAACACCATATATTTT	CASSSSWGNTIYF
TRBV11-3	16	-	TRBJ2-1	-	TGTGCCAGCAGCTTACTCTTGGGAGTTTTTTACAATGAGCAGTTCTTC	CASSLLLGVFYNEQFF
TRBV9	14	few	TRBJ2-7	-	TGTGCCAGCAGCGGGGGGACTGGACTTCGGGAGCAGTACTTC	CASSGGTGLREQYF
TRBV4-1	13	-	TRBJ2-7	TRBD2	TGCGCCAGCGGACTAGCGGGGGGGAGCGAGCAGTACTTC	CASGLAGGSEQYF
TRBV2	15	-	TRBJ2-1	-	TGTGCCAGCTCCCAATCCCCGGGGTCATTGGGTGAGCAGTTCTTC	CASSQSPGSLGEQFF
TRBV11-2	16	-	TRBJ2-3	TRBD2	TGTGCCAGCAGCTTAGGGGCGCTAGCGGGAGCAGATACGCAGTATTTT	CASSLGALAGADTQYF
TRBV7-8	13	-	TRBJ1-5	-	TGTGCCAGCAGCTTTGCAGGGAATCAGCCCCAGCATTTT	CASSFAGNQPQHF
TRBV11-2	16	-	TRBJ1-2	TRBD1	TGTGCCAGCAGCTCCACGACGACAGGGGGAAACTATGGCTACACCTTC	CASSSTTTGGNYGYTF
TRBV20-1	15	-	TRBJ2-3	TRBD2	TGCAGTGCTAGTCGGCTAGCGGGAGACTCCAATACGCAGTATTTT	CSASRLAGDSNTQYF
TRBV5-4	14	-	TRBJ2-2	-	TGTGCCAGCTCAATTCGGCGGGACACCGGGGAGCTGTTTTTT	CASSIRRDTGELFF
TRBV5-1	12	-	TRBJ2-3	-	TGCGCCAGCAGCTTGGGGGGCGCTACGCAGTATTTT	CASSLGGATQYF
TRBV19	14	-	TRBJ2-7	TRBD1	TGTGCCAGTAGCCGACAGGGTCGGTCCTACGAGCAGTACTTC	CASSRQGRSYEQYF
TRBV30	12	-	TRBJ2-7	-	TGTGCCTGGAGTGTACGCGTCGGGGGGCAGTACTTC	CAWSVRVGGQYF